The 16 T cell receptor beta chains below all came from one sample that was sequenced in a study of chemoradiotherapy in HPV16-positive cancers. Generated by immunoSEQ multiplex PCR, the TCRdb table keeps only in-frame clones and is missing some. This sample yields about 12,000 clones, of which around 91% are seen a single time; 2.5% to 3.5% belongs to the top ten. The sample was collected from a patient who underwent chemoradiotherapy. The receptors originated from a human donor with HPV-associated anogenital cancer.

The rearrangement links TRBV30 to TRBJ2-7; 10 nucleotides line up with TRBD2. Germline-derived CDR1 and CDR2 are GTSNPN and SVGIG (reference sequence). This CDR3 region has 14 residues. After removal of 1 base from V and 1 base from J, the junction contained 1 base not matched to a gene. CDR3 bases: TGTGCCTGGAGTGAGACTAGCGGGTCCTACGAGCAGTACTTC. Encoded protein: CAWSETSGSYEQYF. The variable domain in full, completed from reference TRBV30 and TRBJ2-7, reads SQTIHQWPATLVQPVGSPLSLECTVEGTSNPNLYWYRQAAGRGLQLLFYSVGIGQISSEVPQNLSASRPQDRQFILSSKKLLLSDSGFYLCAWSETSGSYEQYFGPGTRLTVT.

The chain uses TRBV6-1 and TRBJ1-2; D not certain. The germline CDR1 and CDR2 sequences are MNHNS and SASEGT. V was shortened by 2 bases and J by 4 bases, with 8 bases between the two germline ends. This CDR3 region has 13 residues. CDR3 in DNA: TGTGCCAGCAGTGAACGCCAGTCCTATGGCTACACCTTC. The encoded protein is CASSERQSYGYTF.

CDR3 coding DNA: TGCGCCAGCAGCCAAGGACCCGACAGGGTCTCCTACGAGCAGTACTTC. Its translation: CASSQGPDRVSYEQYF. J is TRBJ2-7 and V is TRBV4-1; 7 bases are a match to TRBD1. J lost 0 bases, V lost 1 base, and 6 bases had no gene match. CDR1 is MGHRA and CDR2 is YSYEKL in the germline V gene. The CDR3 covers 16 residues.

The rearrangement joins TRBV6-1 to TRBJ2-1; the match to TRBD2 covers 8 bases. CDR1 and CDR2 (germline): MNHNS, SASEGT. The CDR3 is 15 residues long. J was trimmed by 2 bases and V by 2 bases; bases with no gene match: 2. CDR3 protein: CASSESGLAYNEQFF. In DNA form, the CDR3 reads TGTGCCAGCAGTGAATCGGGACTAGCCTACAATGAGCAGTTCTTC.

This chain links TRBV29-1 with TRBJ2-5; D may be TRBD2 (5 bases). The V gene's germline CDR1 is SQVTM and CDR2 ANQGSEA. The CDR3 runs to 13 residues. V was cut by 4 bases and J by 5 bases, with 14 bases left in between. The CDR3 DNA is TGCAGCGTTGCGGGGAACAGAGCTGAGACCCAGTACTTC. Its protein is CSVAGNRAETQYF.

The chain links TRBV5-1 to TRBJ2-7, with D possibly matching TRBD2 (6 bases). CDR3 length: 14 residues. The germline V gene has CDR1 SGHRS and CDR2 YFSETQ. Trimming pared 0 bases from V and 4 bases from J, leaving 11 bases between. The CDR3 nucleotides read TGCGCCAGCAGCTTGGCGCAGGCGGGGTACGAGCAGTACTTC. It encodes CASSLAQAGYEQYF.

Regarding this clone: Other DNA sequences from this sample encode an identical CDR3 as well. The V gene is TRBV7-2, the J gene TRBJ2-2; tentative D call: TRBD2 (6 bases). Germline V CDR1 and CDR2: SGHTA, FQGNSA. The CDR3 loop spans 14 amino acids. Trimming removed 2 bases at V and 5 bases at J, with 9 bases between. The CDR3, as DNA: TGTGCCAGCAGCTTAACCGCGGGGACCGGGGAGCTGTTTTTT. Its translation: CASSLTAGTGELFF.

The rearrangement uses TRBV6-1 and TRBJ2-2; D unresolved. CDR1 MNHNS and CDR2 SASEGT come from the germline V gene. The ends were cut back, 2 bases at V and 5 bases at J, with 12 bases in the middle. The CDR3 spans 15 residues. DNA for the CDR3: TGTGCCAGCAGTGAAAGGAGTATGATGACCGGGGAGCTGTTTTTT. Encoded protein: CASSERSMMTGELFF.

The chain combines TRBV9 with TRBJ2-2, with D possibly being TRBD1 (6 bases). The V end lost 0 bases, the J end lost 5 bases, and 8 bases lay between the germline ends. Germline V gene lookup returns CDR1 SGDLS and CDR2 YYNGEE. The CDR3 is made up of 14 amino acids. The CDR3 coding sequence is TGTGCCAGCAGCGTAGCTACAGGGACCGGGGAGCTGTTTTTT. Amino acids: CASSVATGTGELFF.

This clone was seen a handful of times. The gene calls are TRBV27 and TRBJ1-1; no reliable D call. Germline CDR1 is MNHEY and CDR2 is SMNVEV (reference sequence). This CDR3 has 12 amino acids. V was clipped by 6 bases and J by 4 bases, with 9 bases between them. The CDR3, as DNA: TGTGCCAGCAGAGGGCAGGCCACTGAAGCTTTCTTT. It translates to CASRGQATEAFF.

This sequence joins TRBV5-1 and TRBJ1-2; possibly TRBD1 for D (5 bases). V lost 2 bases to trimming and J lost 1 base, with 21 bases between them. The germline V gene encodes CDR1 SGHRS and CDR2 YFSETQ. The CDR3 runs 18 residues. The CDR3 protein is CASSLNRDPRWVNYGYTF. As DNA, the CDR3 is TGCGCCAGCAGCTTAAACCGGGACCCCCGATGGGTTAACTATGGCTACACCTTC.

V and J are TRBV18 and TRBJ2-3; 7 bases line up with TRBD1. Germline V gives CDR1 KGHSH, CDR2 LQKENI. Trimming took 3 bases from V and 0 from J; bases not matched to a gene: 3. The CDR3 contains 15 residues. The CDR3 loop reads CASSPLGQSTDTQYF. CDR3 nucleotides: TGTGCCAGCTCACCCTTGGGACAGAGCACAGATACGCAGTATTTT.

The chain combines TRBV7-9 with TRBJ2-1, with 8 positions matching TRBD1. After removal of 6 bases from V and 5 bases from J, the junction contained 0 bases not matched to a gene. The CDR3 totals 12 residues. Germline V gene sequence: CDR1 SEHNR, CDR2 FQNEAQ (reference sequence). CDR3 region: CASRTGDNEQFF. Here the CDR3 DNA reads TGTGCCAGCAGGACAGGGGACAATGAGCAGTTCTTC.

The rearrangement joins TRBV29-1 to TRBJ2-5; unclear D gene. Germline CDR1 SQVTM, CDR2 ANQGSEA. Between the trimmed V and J ends, which lost 5 bases and 0 bases, there was a span of 16 bases. The CDR3 length is 15 residues. The DNA for the CDR3 is TGCAGCGTTTCCCATCCGACCTTGTACCAAGAGACCCAGTACTTC. It yields the protein CSVSHPTLYQETQYF. The full variable domain, completed using reference TRBV29-1 and TRBJ2-5, is SAVISQKPSRDICQRGTSLTIQCQVDSQVTMMFWYRQQPGQSLTLIATANQGSEATYESGFVIDKFPISRPNLTFSTLTVSNMSPEDSSIYLCSVSHPTLYQETQYFGPGTRLLVL.

This chain connects TRBV30 to TRBJ1-3; D not certain. V was shortened by 0 bases and J by 1 base, with 13 bases between the two germline ends. The CDR3 sequence is 16 residues long. Germline V gene lookup returns CDR1 GTSNPN and CDR2 SVGIG (reference sequence). The CDR3 coding sequence is TGTGCCTGGAGTGTAACAAGGGCGAGGTCTGGAAACACCATATATTTT. Protein: CAWSVTRARSGNTIYF.

The rearrangement links TRBV27 to TRBJ2-1, with 11 bases aligning to TRBD1. This CDR3 has 15 residues. Germline V CDR1 and CDR2: MNHEY, SMNVEV (reference sequence). J gave up 12 bases and V 4 bases, and 11 bases lay outside the gene matches. CDR3 bases: TGTGCCAGCAGTTCCGGACAGGGGGCCCTGAATTCGCAGTTCTTC. Translation: CASSSGQGALNSQFF.